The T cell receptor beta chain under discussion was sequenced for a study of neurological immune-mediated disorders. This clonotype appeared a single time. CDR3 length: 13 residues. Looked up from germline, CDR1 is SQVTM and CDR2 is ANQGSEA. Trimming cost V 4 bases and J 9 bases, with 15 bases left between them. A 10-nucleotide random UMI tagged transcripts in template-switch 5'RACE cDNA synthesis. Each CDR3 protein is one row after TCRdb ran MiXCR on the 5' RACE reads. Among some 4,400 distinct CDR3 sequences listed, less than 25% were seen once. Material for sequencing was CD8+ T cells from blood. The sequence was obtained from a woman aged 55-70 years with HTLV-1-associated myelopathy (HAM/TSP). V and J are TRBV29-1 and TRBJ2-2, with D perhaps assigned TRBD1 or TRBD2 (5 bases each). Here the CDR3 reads CSVAREGDRELFF. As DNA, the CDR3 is TGCAGCGTTGCCCGGGAAGGGGACCGGGAGCTGTTTTTT.